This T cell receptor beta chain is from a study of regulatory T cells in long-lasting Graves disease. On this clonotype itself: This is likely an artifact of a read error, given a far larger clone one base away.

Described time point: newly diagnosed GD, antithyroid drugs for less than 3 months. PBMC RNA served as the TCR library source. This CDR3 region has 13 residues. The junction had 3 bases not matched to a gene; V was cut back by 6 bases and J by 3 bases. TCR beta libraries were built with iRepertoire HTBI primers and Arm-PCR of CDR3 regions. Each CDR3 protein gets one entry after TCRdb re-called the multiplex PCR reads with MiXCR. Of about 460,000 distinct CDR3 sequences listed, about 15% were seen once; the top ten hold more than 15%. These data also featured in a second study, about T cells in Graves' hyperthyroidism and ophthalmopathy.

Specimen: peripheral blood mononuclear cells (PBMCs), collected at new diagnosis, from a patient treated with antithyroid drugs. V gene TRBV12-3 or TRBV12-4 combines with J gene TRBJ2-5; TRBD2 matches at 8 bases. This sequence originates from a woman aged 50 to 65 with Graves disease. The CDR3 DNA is TGTGCCAGCAGCAATAGCGGGGAAGAGACCCAGTACTTC. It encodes CASSNSGEETQYF.